These 19 T cell receptor beta chains came from one sample sequenced in a study of T cells in Graves' hyperthyroidism and ophthalmopathy. Authors of the study amplified TCR beta CDR3 regions from RNA transcripts. The TCR CDR3 first-round RT-PCR relied on the HTBI primer set. In TCRdb, the multiplex PCR reads were re-called with MiXCR into one record per CDR3 protein. Of 640,000 or so distinct CDR3 sequences detected, roughly 15% appear once; the ten largest clones hold 3.5% to 4.5%. Sequencing was carried out using blood. The receptor source for this set is a woman aged 40-49 years with Graves' ophthalmopathy.

This clonotype was counted between two and nine times. The rearrangement joins TRBV20-1 to TRBJ1-1; D gene ambiguous. This CDR3 contains 15 residues. The germline V and J ends were trimmed by 2 bases and 2 bases, with 15 bases remaining between them. CDR1 DFQATT and CDR2 SNEGSKA come from the germline V gene (reference sequence). CDR3 region: CSARLIQSYNTEAFF. CDR3 DNA: TGCAGTGCTAGACTTATACAGAGTTATAACACTGAAGCTTTCTTT.

There are many counts of this clonotype. The chain is built from TRBV5-4 and TRBJ2-5, with D possibly TRBD2 on 5 matching bases. The CDR3 length is 13 residues. V lost 4 bases, J lost 7 bases, and 14 bases lay in between. The germline V gene has CDR1 SGHNT and CDR2 YYREEE (reference sequence). The CDR3 region has the DNA TGTGCCAGCAGCGAATGGACCGCGGGGACCCAGTACTTC. The encoded protein is CASSEWTAGTQYF.

This clonotype was seen at least ten times. This sequence joins TRBV2 and TRBJ2-7; perhaps TRBD2 as D (5 bases). The CDR3 extends over 11 amino acids. Trimming removed 6 bases at V and 6 bases at J, with 9 bases between. Germline CDR1 reads SNHLY; CDR2 reads FYNNEI. DNA of the CDR3: TGTGCCAGCAGACGCACTAGCGAGCAGTACTTC. Protein product: CASRRTSEQYF.

The CDR3 bases are TGTGCCAGCAGTACCTATTCAAGGGCTTTCTTT. It specifies CASSTYSRAFF. The J gene is TRBJ1-1, the V gene TRBV6-2 or TRBV6-3; unclear D gene. CDR3 length: 11 residues. The V gene's germline CDR1 is MNHEY and CDR2 SVGEGT. Trimming stripped 5 bases from V and 11 bases from J, with 12 bases between.

Worth noting for this clonotype: A much larger clonotype is one base distant, so this may be a read error. The rearrangement joins TRBV6-5 to TRBJ1-1, with D hard to call. The germline V gene encodes CDR1 MNHEY and CDR2 SVGAGI. CDR3 length: 16 amino acids. CDR3 sequence reads: CGTQLPVRVGGTEAFF. DNA for the CDR3: TGTGGCACTCAGTTACCTGTTCGGGTAGGAGGCACTGAAGCTTTCTTT.

The chain combines TRBV18 with TRBJ1-3, with D possibly TRBD1 on 6 matching bases. The CDR3 runs 20 residues. Germline V gene sequence: CDR1 KGHSH, CDR2 LQKENI. Deletions cut 0 bases from V and 1 base from J, with 22 bases between. This CDR3 is CASSPPWDTSESGSGNTIYF. The CDR3 nucleotides read TGTGCCAGCTCACCACCGTGGGACACCTCAGAGTCCGGGTCTGGAAACACCATATATTTT.

This clonotype was seen many times. V and J are TRBV19 and TRBJ2-2; no definite D call. CDR3 length: 18 residues. The V gene's germline CDR1 is LNHDA and CDR2 SQIVND (reference sequence). V dropped 3 bases and J dropped 0 bases, with 17 bases sitting between them. CDR3 coding DNA: TGTGCCAGTAGTATTTTGGGTTTTTTTAACGCGAACACCGGGGAGCTGTTTTTT. Protein sequence: CASSILGFFNANTGELFF.

This clonotype was seen many times. This chain connects TRBV27 to TRBJ2-7; D is possibly TRBD2 (5 bases). Germline V gives CDR1 MNHEY, CDR2 SMNVEV (reference sequence). The length of the CDR3 is 13 residues. Trimming shortened V by 2 bases and J by 5 bases, and 10 bases separated the two germline ends. The CDR3 DNA sequence: TGTGCCAGCAGTTTACTTGGAGCGGACGAGCAGTACTTC. This codes for CASSLLGADEQYF.

This clonotype was seen a handful of times. CDR3 DNA: TGTGCCAGTAAGGGGGACAGGGGGAACACCGGGGAGCTGTTTTTT. Protein sequence: CASKGDRGNTGELFF. The chain links TRBV19 to TRBJ2-2; 10 nucleotides match TRBD1. With V trimmed by 7 bases and J by 1 base, 3 bases remained unmatched. Germline V gene lookup returns CDR1 LNHDA and CDR2 SQIVND (reference sequence). The CDR3 length is 15 residues.

Ten or more counts support this clonotype. The V gene is TRBV28, the J gene TRBJ1-3; D possibly corresponds to TRBD1 (6 bases). This CDR3 is built from 14 residues. V was trimmed by 4 bases and J by 4 bases, leaving 11 bases between them. CDR1 is MDHEN, CDR2 SYDVKM, per germline. The CDR3 loop is CASSSGTTGNTIYF. The CDR3 DNA sequence: TGTGCCAGCAGTTCTGGGACAACGGGAAACACCATATATTTT.

This clonotype was seen many times. The V call is TRBV6-5, the J call TRBJ1-2; D not resolved. The CDR3 length is 14 residues. Germline V CDR1 and CDR2: MNHEY, SVGAGI. With 5 bases removed from V and 6 bases from J, the gap between germline ends came to 16 bases. The DNA for the CDR3 is TGTGCCAGCAGTCCTCCCCCCGTTGAGGATGGCTACACCTTC. Protein: CASSPPPVEDGYTF.

In its sample, this clonotype was seen many times. DNA of the CDR3: TGCGCCAGCAGCTTGGGGGGACAGGGGGCAGGAGAGCAGTACTTC. Translated: CASSLGGQGAGEQYF. This chain connects TRBV5-1 to TRBJ2-7; 12 bases align to TRBD1. CDR3 length equals 15 residues. The J segment lost 7 bases and the V segment lost 0 bases, leaving 5 bases of the junction unmatched. The germline gives CDR1 SGHRS, CDR2 YFSETQ.

The chain joins TRBV7-3 to TRBJ2-2, with D possibly TRBD1 on 7 matching bases. Germline CDR1 reads SGHTA; CDR2 reads FQGTGA. The CDR3 runs 14 residues. V lost 6 bases, J lost 3 bases, and 11 bases lay in between. CDR3: CASSTGDYTGELFF. CDR3 DNA sequence: TGTGCCAGCAGTACAGGGGACTACACCGGGGAGCTGTTTTTT.

This clonotype has ten or more counts. The chain carries TRBV19 and TRBJ2-5, with 8 bases identical to TRBD2. Germline assignment: CDR1 LNHDA and CDR2 SQIVND (reference sequence). The V gene end was trimmed by 5 bases and the J gene end by 2 bases; junction bases not matched to a gene: 10. The CDR3 is 16 amino acids. The CDR3 DNA reads as TGTGCCAGTAGTGCCCTTGTTACTAGCGGTCAAGAGACCCAGTACTTC. It specifies CASSALVTSGQETQYF.

This clonotype was counted ten times or more. The V call is TRBV12-3 or TRBV12-4, the J call TRBJ1-5; D is possibly TRBD1 (6 bases). V shed 6 bases and J shed 7 bases, with 16 bases lying between them. The CDR3 consists of 14 residues. The CDR3 DNA sequence: TGTGCCAGCAGCCCTGGGGAGGGGGGCCAGCCCCAGCATTTT. Translation gives CASSPGEGGQPQHF.

At least ten counts were recorded for this clonotype. V usage is TRBV27 and J usage is TRBJ2-5; maybe TRBD2 (5 bases). In germline, CDR1 is MNHEY, CDR2 SMNVEV (reference sequence). The CDR3 covers 19 residues. Trimming removed 0 bases from V and 2 bases from J, with 22 bases in between. The DNA for the CDR3 is TGTGCCAGCAGTTTATCCTTTTCGGGGTTGGGAACTACTCAAGAGACCCAGTACTTC. Translated: CASSLSFSGLGTTQETQYF.

This clonotype appeared many times. This chain uses TRBV27 with TRBJ2-4; the D gene could be TRBD1 or TRBD2 (5 bases each). Per the germline V gene, CDR1 is MNHEY and CDR2 is SMNVEV (reference sequence). Deletions cut 5 bases from V and 4 bases from J, with 15 bases between. The CDR3 spans 15 residues. The CDR3 DNA reads as TGTGCCAGCAGTCGGGACCTATCCGGTAAAAACATTCAGTACTTC. As protein: CASSRDLSGKNIQYF.

V and J are TRBV3-1 and TRBJ2-5; 8 nucleotides line up with TRBD1. This CDR3 is built from 14 residues. In germline, CDR1 is LGHDT, CDR2 YNNKEL (reference sequence). Losses at the gene ends were 3 bases for V and 2 bases for J; bases not matched to a gene: 2. The CDR3 region has the DNA TGTGCCAGCAGCCACAGGACAGGGCAAGAGACCCAGTACTTC. It encodes CASSHRTGQETQYF.

The table lists this clonotype with many counts. The chain employs TRBV12-3 or TRBV12-4 and TRBJ1-5; no reliable D call. This CDR3 comprises 14 residues. Trimming took off 1 base at V and 1 base at J, with 5 bases between the two ends. CDR3 nucleotides: TGTGCCAGCAGTTTAGACGGCAGCAATCAGCCCCAGCATTTT. This gives the protein CASSLDGSNQPQHF.